The present T cell receptor beta chain was sequenced within a study of identical twins. General study findings and limits: A cross-sectional statistical analysis, not follow-up of the same donors, supported the conclusions.

The CDR3 covers 18 residues. Unmatched junction bases numbered 10, after V lost 5 bases and J lost 1 base. Per germline, CDR1 DFQATT and CDR2 SNEGSKA (reference sequence). Note on this clonotype: The antigen remains unidentified.

Addition of a universal primer site occurred through template switching, and cDNA carried unique molecular identifiers. Using its own MiXCR run on the 5' RACE reads, TCRdb lists one record per CDR3 protein. Of about 690,000 distinct CDR3 sequences listed, 20% to 25% are singletons. These data are also associated with another study on T cells expressing NK-cell markers. That report notes: Underlying the TCR beta repertoires were sorted CD3+CD56+NKG2C+, CD3+CD56+NKG2C- and CD3+CD56-NKG2C+ T cells. These clonotypes, the leaders elsewhere, also led the CD3+CD56-NKG2C+ fraction in several donors.

This sequence originates from a woman under 30 in good health. The sequenced sample consisted of PBMCs. The chain carries TRBV20-1 and TRBJ2-2, with TRBD2 matching over 13 bases. The CDR3 DNA is TGCAGTGCTCCCAAAAGGACTAGCGGGAGACGGAACACCGGGGAGCTGTTTTTT. It translates to CSAPKRTSGRRNTGELFF.